The 4 T cell receptor beta chains below all came from one sample that was sequenced in a study of cytomegalovirus exposure and HLA in healthy donors. Amplification used 60 Vbeta primers and 13 Jbeta primers. Here immunoSEQ multiplex PCR was the method, and the copy in TCRdb shows in-frame clones only, minus some. The ten most abundant clones cover over 2% of a sample with 110,000 to 150,000 clones. The sequencing input was PBMCs. These receptors were taken from a woman under 30 in good health and CMV-seronegative.

The V call is TRBV7-2, the J call TRBJ2-1; 7 bases agree with TRBD2. Trimming took 5 bases from V and 1 from J; bases not matched to a gene: 5. CDR1 and CDR2 (germline): SGHTA, FQGNSA. The CDR3 has 15 amino acids. As DNA, the CDR3 is TGTGCCAGCAGCAAAGCGGGAAGTTCCTACAATGAGCAGTTCTTC. It translates to CASSKAGSSYNEQFF.

Written as DNA, the CDR3 is TGCAGCGTCGGGACAGGGGGTAACTATGGCTACACCTTC. Translated, it gives CSVGTGGNYGYTF. The chain links TRBV29-1 to TRBJ1-2; TRBD1 aligns across 11 bases. V trimming: 6 bases; J trimming: 1 base; junction bases outside the gene matches: 1. Per germline, CDR1 SQVTM and CDR2 ANQGSEA. There are 13 residues in the CDR3. Full variable domain (missing parts from reference TRBV29-1 and TRBJ1-2): SAVISQKPSRDICQRGTSLTIQCQVDSQVTMMFWYRQQPGQSLTLIATANQGSEATYESGFVIDKFPISRPNLTFSTLTVSNMSPEDSSIYLCSVGTGGNYGYTFGSGTRLTVV.

This rearrangement joins TRBV2 to TRBJ1-5; 8 nucleotides agree with TRBD1. The ends lost 5 bases at V and 5 bases at J; junction bases unmatched: 8. The CDR3 has 15 amino acids. Per germline, CDR1 SNHLY and CDR2 FYNNEI. The CDR3 loop reads CASSPRQGLDQPQHF. The CDR3 bases are TGTGCCAGCAGTCCTCGACAGGGGTTGGATCAGCCCCAGCATTTT.

V gene TRBV7-2 combines with J gene TRBJ1-5; D is perhaps TRBD1 (5 bases). V was shortened by 1 base and J by 8 bases, with 15 bases between the two germline ends. Germline CDR1 reads SGHTA; CDR2 reads FQGNSA. The CDR3 extends over 15 amino acids. CDR3 sequence: CASSLGQAQGEPQHF. Written as DNA, the CDR3 is TGTGCCAGCAGCTTAGGGCAGGCGCAGGGTGAGCCCCAGCATTTT.